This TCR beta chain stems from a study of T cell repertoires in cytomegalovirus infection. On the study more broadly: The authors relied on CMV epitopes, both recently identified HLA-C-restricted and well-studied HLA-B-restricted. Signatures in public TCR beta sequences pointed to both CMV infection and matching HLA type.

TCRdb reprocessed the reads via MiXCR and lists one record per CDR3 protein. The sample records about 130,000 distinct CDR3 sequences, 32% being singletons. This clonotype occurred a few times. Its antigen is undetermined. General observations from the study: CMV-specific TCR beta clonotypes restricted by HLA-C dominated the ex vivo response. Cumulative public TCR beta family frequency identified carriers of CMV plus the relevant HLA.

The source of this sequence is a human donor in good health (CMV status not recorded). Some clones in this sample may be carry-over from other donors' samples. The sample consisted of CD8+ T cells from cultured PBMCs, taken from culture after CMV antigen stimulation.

CDR3 region: CASSPDGYEQYF. The CDR3 DNA sequence: TGTGCCAGCAGCCCGGACGGCTACGAGCAGTACTTC. The chain couples TRBV7-2 to TRBJ2-7, with D hard to call. From germline, CDR1 is SGHTA and CDR2 FQGNSA. CDR3 length: 12 amino acids. Trimming removed 5 bases from V and 3 bases from J, with 8 bases in between. Supplemented by reference TRBV7-2 and TRBJ2-7, the full variable domain reads GAGVSQSPSNKVTEKGKDVELRCDPISGHTALYWYRQSLGQGLEFLIYFQGNSAPDKSGLPSDRFSAERTGGSVSTLTIQRTQQEDSAVYLCASSPDGYEQYFGPGTRLTVT.